These 30 T cell receptor beta chains share one sample of origin, sequenced in a study of blood T cell repertoires in COVID-19 (dated by TCRdb to about 2020). Libraries were made using the immunoSEQ multiplex PCR assay. TCRdb holds this immuneACCESS table with in-frame rearrangements only. Some clones are missing; in checked studies, unresolved V genes explain under half, and the rest has no known cause. The sample table holds approximately 150,000 clones, of which roughly 89% were seen once. The top ten hold roughly 4% of the sample. Material: peripheral blood. Receptors originate from a woman between 55 and 75 years old who had recovered from COVID-19.

The chain has TRBV2 and TRBJ1-1; D call uncertain. The germline gives CDR1 SNHLY, CDR2 FYNNEI. V was trimmed by 4 bases and J by 11 bases, leaving 20 bases between them. The CDR3 is 14 amino acids. The CDR3 bases are TGTGCCAGCAGTGCTGACACCTTTTCACGGCGTGCTTTCTTT. Amino acid sequence: CASSADTFSRRAFF.

This chain links TRBV6-5 with TRBJ1-2, with TRBD1 as a possible D gene (5 bases). The V gene's germline CDR1 is MNHEY and CDR2 SVGAGI. The CDR3 spans 12 residues. Trimming stripped 9 bases from V and 4 bases from J, with 12 bases between. CDR3 DNA sequence: TGTGCCAGTGACAGAGTCCCCTATGGCTACACCTTC. It yields the protein CASDRVPYGYTF.

The rearrangement uses TRBV2 and TRBJ1-2, with 8 bases that match TRBD1. The CDR3 has 13 residues. Germline loops: CDR1 SNHLY, CDR2 FYNNEI. V was pared by 7 bases and J by 4 bases, with 5 bases of the junction left unmatched. Here the CDR3 DNA reads TGTGCCAGCACGACAGGGGTGGGCTATGGCTACACCTTC. As protein: CASTTGVGYGYTF.

This chain links TRBV29-1 with TRBJ1-2; 8 bases map to TRBD1. CDR1 is SQVTM and CDR2 is ANQGSEA in the germline V gene. The CDR3 has 13 amino acids. After removal of 7 bases from V and 4 bases from J, the junction contained 8 bases not matched to a gene. CDR3 region: CSALKGQGYGYTF. CDR3 sequence (DNA): TGCAGCGCTCTTAAAGGACAGGGCTATGGCTACACCTTC.

The chain recombines TRBV3-1 (or the pseudogene TRBV3-2) with TRBJ1-2; D is ambiguous. With 1 base removed from V and 4 bases from J, the gap between germline ends came to 13 bases. The CDR3 runs 15 residues. Germline V gives CDR1 LGHDT, CDR2 YNNKEL (reference sequence). The CDR3 DNA sequence: TGTGCCAGCAGCCAAGGATGGGGAGTCGGCTATGGCTACACCTTC. Translation gives CASSQGWGVGYGYTF.

The rearrangement uses TRBV30 and TRBJ2-2; D is possibly TRBD1 (5 bases). CDR3 length: 13 residues. Trimming left V 3 bases short and J 2 bases short, with 7 bases between. Germline CDR1 and CDR2: GTSNPN and SVGIG (reference sequence). For the CDR3, the DNA is TGTGCCTGGAGGGGGCCCAACACCGGGGAGCTGTTTTTT. This gives the protein CAWRGPNTGELFF.

This clone was counted a few times. The chain carries TRBV7-8 and TRBJ2-1; D remains unclear. The CDR3 has 14 amino acids. V was trimmed by 0 bases and J by 5 bases, leaving 8 bases between them. CDR1 and CDR2 from the germline V gene are SGHVS and FQNEAQ. CDR3 loop: CASSLARSNNEQFF. CDR3 DNA sequence: TGTGCCAGCAGCTTAGCTAGATCTAACAATGAGCAGTTCTTC.

The chain links TRBV19 to TRBJ2-3; 8 nucleotides line up with TRBD1. Germline values: CDR1 LNHDA, CDR2 SQIVND (reference sequence). J gave up 2 bases and V 10 bases, and 11 bases lay outside the gene matches. This CDR3 spans 15 amino acids. DNA for the CDR3: TGTGCCACCGCATCGGACAGGGCGAACACAGATACGCAGTATTTT. This sequence encodes CATASDRANTDTQYF.

The chain has TRBV6-5 and TRBJ1-4; 9 positions agree with TRBD1. V dropped 2 bases and J dropped 8; count of bases not matched to a gene: 3. The germline gives CDR1 MNHEY, CDR2 SVGAGI. There are 14 residues in the CDR3. This CDR3 is CASSYGQGTEKLFF. CDR3 nucleotides: TGTGCCAGCAGTTACGGACAGGGGACCGAAAAACTGTTTTTT.

The chain combines TRBV4-1 with TRBJ2-1; possibly TRBD1 for D (5 bases). The CDR3 length is 16 residues. Germline CDR1 and CDR2: MGHRA and YSYEKL. Trimming cost V 0 bases and J 2 bases, with 11 bases left between them. The CDR3 coding sequence is TGCGCCAGCAGCCAAGATGGCAGGGTACCCTACAATGAGCAGTTCTTC. Translating it yields CASSQDGRVPYNEQFF.

The chain uses TRBV5-4 and TRBJ2-2, with 7 nucleotides matching TRBD1. CDR1 SGHNT and CDR2 YYREEE come from the germline V gene (reference sequence). V was pared by 0 bases and J by 5 bases, with 4 bases of the junction left unmatched. CDR3 length: 15 residues. CDR3 residues: CASSLETGWTGELFF. For the CDR3, the DNA is TGTGCCAGCAGCTTGGAGACAGGGTGGACCGGGGAGCTGTTTTTT. Full variable domain (missing parts from reference TRBV5-4 and TRBJ2-2): ETGVTQSPTHLIKTRGQQVTLRCSSQSGHNTVSWYQQALGQGPQFIFQYYREEENGRGNFPPRFSGLQFPNYSSELNVNALELDDSALYLCASSLETGWTGELFFGEGSRLTVL.

The J gene is TRBJ1-1, the V gene TRBV9, with D perhaps TRBD1 (5 bases). The germline V and J ends were trimmed by 1 base and 1 base, with 11 bases remaining between them. The CDR3 extends over 15 amino acids. From germline, CDR1 is SGDLS and CDR2 YYNGEE. The CDR3 here is CASSVIKGWNTEAFF. CDR3 in DNA: TGTGCCAGCAGCGTAATAAAGGGGTGGAACACTGAAGCTTTCTTT.

In the case of this clone: Mismatch with germline at one junction end may stem from a read error. The V call is TRBV3-1 (or the pseudogene TRBV3-2), the J call TRBJ2-4; a weak D match, TRBD2 (6 bases). The CDR3 is 14 amino acids. The germline V gene has CDR1 LGHDT and CDR2 YNNKEL (reference sequence). This CDR3 reads CASSQAGTREDGVF. The DNA for the CDR3 is TGTGCCAGCAGCCAGGCCGGGACTCGAGAAGACGGTGTGTTC.

This clone came up once. This chain links TRBV7-9 with TRBJ1-5, with TRBD1 identical over 7 bases. V trimming: 5 bases; J trimming: 2 bases; junction bases outside the gene matches: 6. Germline CDR1 reads SEHNR; CDR2 reads FQNEAQ (reference sequence). The CDR3 contains 15 residues. This chain's CDR3 is CASSPQGGGNQPQHF. The DNA of the CDR3 is TGTGCCAGCAGCCCTCAAGGGGGCGGCAATCAGCCCCAGCATTTT. The whole variable domain, filled in from reference TRBV7-9 and TRBJ1-5, reads DTGVSQNPRHKITKRGQNVTFRCDPISEHNRLYWYRQTLGQGPEFLTYFQNEAQLEKSRLLSDRFSAERPKGSFSTLEIQRTEQGDSAMYLCASSPQGGGNQPQHFGDGTRLSIL.

This chain uses TRBV4-3 with TRBJ1-6; a possible D gene is TRBD1 (5 bases). The V and J ends lost 2 bases and 9 bases respectively, with 11 bases between them. In germline, CDR1 is LGHNA, CDR2 YSLEER. The CDR3 is 14 residues long. This chain's CDR3 is CASSQWGVVSPLHF. CDR3 sequence (DNA): TGCGCCAGCAGCCAATGGGGGGTTGTTTCACCCCTCCACTTT.

This chain uses TRBV6-5 with TRBJ2-7, with 10 bases matching TRBD1. V was clipped by 6 bases and J by 4 bases; unmatched bases: 9. This CDR3 has 15 amino acids. Germline lookup yields CDR1 MNHEY and CDR2 SVGAGI. CDR3 in DNA: TGTGCCAGCAGACCCGACAGGGGGCGCGTTTACGAGCAGTACTTC. Protein product: CASRPDRGRVYEQYF.

V usage is TRBV5-1 and J usage is TRBJ2-2, with D maybe TRBD2 (6 bases). Germline assignment: CDR1 SGHRS and CDR2 YFSETQ. This CDR3 has 16 residues. V gave up 4 bases and J gave up 3 bases, with 16 bases separating them. The CDR3 DNA sequence: TGCGCCAGCAGCCCGGAGGGCAGGGATGACACCGGGGAGCTGTTTTTT. Protein product: CASSPEGRDDTGELFF.

The chain carries TRBV4-2 and TRBJ1-6; tentatively, D is TRBD1 (5 bases). Between the trimmed V and J ends, which lost 6 bases and 0 bases, there was a span of 15 bases. Germline CDR1 reads LGHNA; CDR2 reads YNFKEQ. The CDR3 length is 17 residues. The CDR3 bases are TGTGCCAGCAGGGCCGGGACTCTGAGCTCCTATAATTCACCCCTCCACTTT. Protein product: CASRAGTLSSYNSPLHF.

The chain combines TRBV5-1 with TRBJ1-4; no firm D call. The CDR3 loop spans 13 amino acids. The V gene lost 4 bases and the J gene lost 4 bases, with 8 bases spanning the gap. CDR1 SGHRS and CDR2 YFSETQ come from the germline V gene. The CDR3 here is CASSKDFNEKLFF. CDR3 in DNA: TGCGCCAGCAGCAAGGACTTTAATGAAAAACTGTTTTTT. Full variable domain (missing parts from reference TRBV5-1 and TRBJ1-4): KAGVTQTPRYLIKTRGQQVTLSCSPISGHRSVSWYQQTPGQGLQFLFEYFSETQRNKGNFPGRFSGRQFSNSRSEMNVSTLELGDSALYLCASSKDFNEKLFFGSGTQLSVL.

This clone is classed as medium-sized. The chain links TRBV7-9 to TRBJ1-4; TRBD1 is a possible D gene (5 bases). V gave up 6 bases and J gave up 6 bases, with 14 bases separating them. The V gene's germline CDR1 is SEHNR and CDR2 FQNEAQ (reference sequence). The length of the CDR3 is 14 residues. The CDR3 loop is CASSTWGQHEKLFF. As DNA, the CDR3 is TGTGCCAGCAGTACATGGGGCCAGCATGAAAAACTGTTTTTT.

CDR3 sequence: CATSDFGGRQFF. The DNA of the CDR3 is TGTGCCACCAGTGATTTCGGGGGGCGGCAGTTCTTC. The rearrangement links TRBV24-1 to TRBJ2-1; D perhaps matches TRBD2 (7 bases). V was shortened by 1 base and J by 12 bases, with 9 bases between the two germline ends. The length of the CDR3 is 12 residues. Looked up from germline, CDR1 is KGHDR and CDR2 is SFDVKD.

The chain carries TRBV12-3 or TRBV12-4 and TRBJ1-1; TRBD1 is a possible D gene (5 bases). CDR3 size: 13 residues. V was pared by 1 base and J by 8 bases, with 11 bases between. Here the CDR3 reads CASSLDFGGEAFF. CDR3 coding DNA: TGTGCCAGCAGTTTAGATTTCGGGGGGGAAGCTTTCTTT.

This chain connects TRBV18 to TRBJ2-3, with TRBD2 matching 11 bases. Germline CDR1 KGHSH, CDR2 LQKENI. The CDR3 runs to 16 residues. J gave up 6 bases and V 0 bases, and 5 bases lay outside the gene matches. DNA of the CDR3: TGTGCCAGCTCACCACCGGCTAGCGGGGGGTTCGATACGCAGTATTTT. Amino acids: CASSPPASGGFDTQYF.

V is TRBV11-2 and J is TRBJ1-5; 8 nucleotides line up with TRBD1. From germline, CDR1 is SGHAT and CDR2 FQNNGV. This CDR3 spans 15 amino acids. V was clipped by 6 bases and J by 4 bases; unmatched bases: 8. CDR3 bases: TGTGCCAGCAGTAAGAAGGACAGGGTAAATCAGCCCCAGCATTTT. This sequence encodes CASSKKDRVNQPQHF.

This chain uses TRBV5-4 with TRBJ1-2; TRBD1 aligns across 10 bases. Unmatched junction bases numbered 6, after V lost 4 bases and J lost 0 bases. The CDR3 loop spans 16 amino acids. Germline V gene data show CDR1 as SGHNT and CDR2 as YYREEE (reference sequence). The CDR3 protein is CASSETGGSPNYGYTF. CDR3 sequence (DNA): TGTGCCAGCAGCGAGACAGGGGGCTCTCCTAACTATGGCTACACCTTC.

The gene calls are TRBV19 and TRBJ1-5, with D possibly TRBD1 on 6 matching bases. The V end lost 7 bases, the J end lost 0 bases, and 13 bases lay between the germline ends. Germline loops: CDR1 LNHDA, CDR2 SQIVND (reference sequence). The CDR3 contains 15 residues. In nucleotides, the CDR3 is TGTGCCAGTACCACCACAGGGAATAGCAATCAGCCCCAGCATTTT. Protein: CASTTTGNSNQPQHF.

V usage is TRBV2 and J usage is TRBJ2-3; 8 nucleotides match TRBD2. With V trimmed by 7 bases and J by 6 bases, 9 bases remained unmatched. The CDR3 runs to 14 residues. CDR1 SNHLY and CDR2 FYNNEI come from the germline V gene. The CDR3 reads CASTRTSRSDTQYF. As DNA, the CDR3 is TGTGCCAGCACTCGGACTAGCCGTTCGGATACGCAGTATTTT.

V and J are TRBV24-1 and TRBJ2-6, with 8 bases fitting TRBD1. This CDR3 has 18 residues. With V trimmed by 5 bases and J by 0 bases, 8 bases remained unmatched. In germline, CDR1 is KGHDR, CDR2 SFDVKD. The CDR3 here is CATSALDRGTSGANVLTF. CDR3 DNA: TGTGCCACCAGTGCCCTTGACAGGGGCACCTCTGGGGCCAACGTCCTGACTTTC.

J is TRBJ1-2 and V is TRBV3-1 (or the pseudogene TRBV3-2), with TRBD1 identical over 8 bases. Germline V gene sequence: CDR1 LGHDT, CDR2 YNNKEL (reference sequence). J lost 9 bases, V lost 4 bases, and 7 bases had no gene match. The CDR3 totals 13 residues. The CDR3, as DNA: TGTGCCAGCAGCCCCGCGACAGGGGAGCGCTACACCTTC. This sequence encodes CASSPATGERYTF.

The chain recombines TRBV30 with TRBJ1-2; perhaps TRBD1 as D (5 bases). The CDR3 spans 14 residues. The germline V gene has CDR1 GTSNPN and CDR2 SVGIG (reference sequence). The CDR3 here is CLSFADKHCYGYTF. The CDR3 DNA is TGTCTCAGTTTTGCGGACAAGCACTGCTATGGCTACACCTTC.